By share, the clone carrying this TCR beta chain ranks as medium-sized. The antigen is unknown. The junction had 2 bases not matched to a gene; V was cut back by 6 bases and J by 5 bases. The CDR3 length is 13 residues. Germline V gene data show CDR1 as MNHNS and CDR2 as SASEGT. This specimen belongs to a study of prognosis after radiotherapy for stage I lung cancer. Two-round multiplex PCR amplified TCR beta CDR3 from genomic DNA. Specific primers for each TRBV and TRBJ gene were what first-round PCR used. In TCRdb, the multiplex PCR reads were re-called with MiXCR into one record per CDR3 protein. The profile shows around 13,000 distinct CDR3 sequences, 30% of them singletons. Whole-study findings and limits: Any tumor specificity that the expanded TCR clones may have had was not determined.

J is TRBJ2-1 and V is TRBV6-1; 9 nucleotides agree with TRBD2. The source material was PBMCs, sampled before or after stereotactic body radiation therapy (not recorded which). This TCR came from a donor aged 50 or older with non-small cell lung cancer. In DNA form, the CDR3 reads TGTGCCAGCAGGCGGGGGGGAGACAATGAGCAGTTCTTC. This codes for CASRRGGDNEQFF.